This T cell receptor beta chain is from a study of blood T cell repertoires in COVID-19. Across the whole study: Italy, Spain and the United States were the sources of the convalescent and acute COVID-19 samples. The analysed material was cDNA or gDNA that came from T cells, B-cell-depleted T cells, or PBMCs.

Original methodology: Estimation of nucleated cell counts relied on the amplification of reference gene primers. Assay: immunoSEQ multiplex PCR; the TCRdb copy retains only in-frame clones and omits some. V, J and clone size were drawn from that table, and D and trimming were deduced from the DNA. The profile shows around 120,000 clones, roughly 90% of them singletons. The TCR sequence derives from a man aged 50-60 years with acute or convalescent COVID-19. The material sequenced was peripheral blood.

In DNA form, the CDR3 reads TGCGCCAGCAGCGTAGGGACAGGGAGCTCCTATAATTCACCCCTCCACTTT. Translated: CASSVGTGSSYNSPLHF. This sequence joins TRBV5-1 and TRBJ1-6; TRBD1 matches at 9 bases. This CDR3 has 17 residues. The trim removed 4 bases at V and 0 bases at J, leaving 5 bases unmatched. Germline V CDR1 and CDR2: SGHRS, YFSETQ.